This passage covers 29 T cell receptor beta chains from one sample sequenced in a study of OX40 agonist ivuxolimab in advanced cancers. Profiled with immunoSEQ multiplex PCR; TCRdb holds only in-frame clones, not every one. There are tens of thousands of clones in the sample; approximately 94% occur only once, and over 9% lies in the top ten. The specimen was CD4+ or CD8+ T cells sorted from blood, collected in a trial of the OX40 agonist ivuxolimab. The receptors here all came from an adult with an advanced solid tumor such as melanoma, head and neck, liver or kidney cancer.

The chain couples TRBV7-9 to TRBJ1-1, with 8 positions matching TRBD1. Germline CDR1 reads SEHNR; CDR2 reads FQNEAQ (reference sequence). CDR3 length: 15 amino acids. Trimming removed 1 base from V and 3 bases from J; junction bases left unmatched: 4. CDR3 residues: CASSLVDRADTEAFF. The CDR3 DNA follows: TGTGCCAGCAGCTTAGTGGACAGGGCTGACACTGAAGCTTTCTTT.

The V gene is TRBV19, the J gene TRBJ2-7; D is perhaps TRBD1 or TRBD2 (5 bases each). The V gene's germline CDR1 is LNHDA and CDR2 SQIVND (reference sequence). Deletions cut 3 bases from V and 0 bases from J, with 9 bases between. The CDR3 length is 14 residues. The CDR3 DNA follows: TGTGCCAGTAGTATCGGGGCCTCCTCCTACGAGCAGTACTTC. Translating it yields CASSIGASSYEQYF.

J is TRBJ2-1 and V is TRBV9; D gene ambiguous. Germline CDR1 reads SGDLS; CDR2 reads YYNGEE. Trimming cost V 0 bases and J 8 bases, with 9 bases left between them. The CDR3 sequence is 13 residues long. CDR3 protein: CASSVVSSYEQFF. Written as DNA, the CDR3 is TGTGCCAGCAGCGTAGTGAGTTCCTATGAGCAGTTCTTC.

The chain is built from TRBV6-5 and TRBJ1-1; the D is unclear. This CDR3 contains 14 residues. Deletions cut 0 bases from V and 4 bases from J, with 9 bases between. Germline CDR1 MNHEY, CDR2 SVGAGI. This CDR3 reads CASSYSREGTEAFF. CDR3 nucleotide sequence: TGTGCCAGCAGTTACTCGAGGGAGGGCACTGAAGCTTTCTTT.

The chain combines TRBV5-6 with TRBJ2-2; D is uncertain. The CDR3 runs 12 residues. Looked up from germline, CDR1 is SGHDT and CDR2 is YYEEEE. Between the trimmed V and J ends, which lost 4 bases and 2 bases, there was a span of 3 bases. The CDR3 here is CASSLNTGELFF. The CDR3 DNA sequence: TGTGCCAGCAGCCTTAACACCGGGGAGCTGTTTTTT.

The V and J genes are TRBV7-8 and TRBJ2-3; D gene uncertain. CDR1 and CDR2 (germline): SGHVS, FQNEAQ. This CDR3 region has 15 residues. V lost 5 bases, J lost 1 base, and 13 bases lay in between. Here the CDR3 DNA reads TGTGCCAGCAGCCCGTCGACGGAGCGCACAGATACGCAGTATTTT. It translates to CASSPSTERTDTQYF.

CDR3 sequence: CASSDRADTQYF. DNA of the CDR3: TGTGCCAGCAGCGACAGGGCCGATACGCAGTATTTT. V is TRBV6-1 and J is TRBJ2-3, with 7 bases fitting TRBD1. The CDR3 has 12 amino acids. The trim removed 6 bases at V and 6 bases at J, leaving 3 bases unmatched. Looked up from germline, CDR1 is MNHNS and CDR2 is SASEGT.

The gene calls are TRBV9 and TRBJ1-1; D unclear. The CDR3 spans 13 residues. Trimming removed 0 bases from V and 6 bases from J, with 9 bases in between. Per the germline V gene, CDR1 is SGDLS and CDR2 is YYNGEE. In DNA, the CDR3 is TGTGCCAGCAGCGTAGGGTCGGCCTCTGAAGCTTTCTTT. The encoded protein is CASSVGSASEAFF.

The genes are TRBV5-1 and TRBJ2-3, with TRBD2 as a possible D gene (6 bases). The germline gives CDR1 SGHRS, CDR2 YFSETQ. Trimming pared 0 bases from V and 0 bases from J, leaving 14 bases between. This CDR3 is 17 amino acids long. The CDR3 nucleotides read TGCGCCAGCAGCTTGGAATCCGCGGGGCTAAGCACAGATACGCAGTATTTT. This encodes CASSLESAGLSTDTQYF.

The chain uses TRBV9 and TRBJ2-6, with a possible D match to TRBD1 (5 bases). The V end was cut by 0 bases, the J end by 0 bases, with 16 bases between. In germline, CDR1 is SGDLS, CDR2 YYNGEE. The CDR3 is made up of 19 amino acids. The CDR3 DNA is TGTGCCAGCAGCGTAGCTCCGAGACAGCCTTACTCTGGGGCCAACGTCCTGACTTTC. Encoded protein: CASSVAPRQPYSGANVLTF.

This clone was observed a single time. The V call is TRBV27, the J call TRBJ2-7; D is perhaps TRBD2 (5 bases). This CDR3 has 13 amino acids. V was shortened by 3 bases and J by 3 bases, with 9 bases between the two germline ends. Germline V gene lookup returns CDR1 MNHEY and CDR2 SMNVEV (reference sequence). The CDR3 region is CASSFGESYEQYF. CDR3 in DNA: TGTGCCAGCAGTTTCGGGGAGAGCTACGAGCAGTACTTC.

The chain carries TRBV7-9 and TRBJ2-2; D perhaps matches TRBD1 (6 bases). This CDR3 spans 15 amino acids. CDR1 SEHNR and CDR2 FQNEAQ come from the germline V gene (reference sequence). With 5 bases removed from V and 0 bases from J, the gap between germline ends came to 10 bases. CDR3 sequence: CASSPGTTNTGELFF. Here the CDR3 DNA reads TGTGCCAGCAGCCCCGGGACAACGAACACCGGGGAGCTGTTTTTT.

The rearrangement links TRBV4-3 to TRBJ2-1; 11 bases line up with TRBD2. The CDR3 has 15 amino acids. CDR1 and CDR2 (germline): LGHNA, YSLEER. Trimming at V came to 4 bases and at J to 6 bases, leaving 5 bases not matched to a gene. In DNA, the CDR3 is TGCGCCAGCAGCCCCGGGACTAGCGGATCCAATGAGCAGTTCTTC. As protein: CASSPGTSGSNEQFF.

The CDR3 sequence: CSAIGYEQYF. The CDR3 DNA reads as TGCAGTGCGATCGGCTACGAGCAGTACTTC. The genes are TRBV20-1 and TRBJ2-7, with no clear D. CDR1 is DFQATT and CDR2 is SNEGSKA in the germline V gene (reference sequence). Deletions cut 6 bases from V and 3 bases from J, with 6 bases between. The CDR3 length is 10 residues.

The chain has TRBV5-4 and TRBJ2-1; TRBD2 aligns across 8 bases. V gave up 0 bases and J gave up 9 bases; unmatched junction bases: 14. CDR3 size: 17 residues. The germline V gene has CDR1 SGHNT and CDR2 YYREEE (reference sequence). The chain's CDR3 is CASSLAPGLVPFGEQFF. CDR3 DNA: TGTGCCAGCAGCTTGGCCCCGGGACTAGTGCCGTTCGGTGAGCAGTTCTTC.

The genes are TRBV29-1 and TRBJ2-1, with 7 bases that match TRBD2. J gave up 6 bases and V 2 bases, and 4 bases lay outside the gene matches. The germline V gene encodes CDR1 SQVTM and CDR2 ANQGSEA. The CDR3 spans 13 residues. The CDR3 loop is CSVEKASGNEQFF. The CDR3 DNA sequence: TGCAGCGTTGAAAAGGCTAGCGGCAATGAGCAGTTCTTC.

This clone appeared once. This CDR3 is also generated by other DNA sequences in the sample. The chain links TRBV27 to TRBJ1-6, with D possibly TRBD1 on 5 matching bases. Germline values: CDR1 MNHEY, CDR2 SMNVEV (reference sequence). Trimming cost V 5 bases and J 10 bases, with 9 bases left between them. There are 12 residues in the CDR3. The DNA of the CDR3 is TGTGCCAGCAGTCCGCGGGGGTCACCCCTCCACTTT. Encoded protein: CASSPRGSPLHF.

V is TRBV2 and J is TRBJ2-1, with D possibly TRBD2 on 5 matching bases. The V end was cut by 2 bases, the J end by 0 bases, with 11 bases between. The CDR3 covers 16 residues. Germline CDR1 and CDR2: SNHLY and FYNNEI. The CDR3 spells CASSERPSISYNEQFF. The CDR3 coding sequence is TGTGCCAGCAGTGAACGCCCTAGCATCTCCTACAATGAGCAGTTCTTC.

The chain links TRBV10-2 to TRBJ2-1, with D maybe TRBD1 (5 bases). CDR1 and CDR2 (germline): WSHSY, SAAADI. The germline V and J ends were trimmed by 1 base and 0 bases, with 10 bases remaining between them. The CDR3 is 16 amino acids. In nucleotides, the CDR3 is TGCGCCAGCAGTGAGTGGCAGGGATCCTCCTACAATGAGCAGTTCTTC. Residues: CASSEWQGSSYNEQFF.

This chain connects TRBV11-2 to TRBJ2-7; 7 bases fit TRBD1. This CDR3 region has 13 residues. Germline CDR1 is SGHAT and CDR2 is FQNNGV. V lost 5 bases, J lost 4 bases, and 5 bases stayed unmatched. Written as DNA, the CDR3 is TGTGCCAGCAGCCCAGGGACAGAATACGAGCAGTACTTC. Residues: CASSPGTEYEQYF.

This clone was recorded only once. The chain is built from TRBV12-5 and TRBJ1-1; 8 bases agree with TRBD1. With 4 bases clipped from V and 4 bases from J, the junction kept 2 bases outside the gene matches. This CDR3 is built from 13 residues. Germline V CDR1 and CDR2: LGHNT, FRNRAP. CDR3 residues: CASGYRGGTEAFF. DNA for the CDR3: TGTGCTAGTGGTTACAGGGGGGGCACTGAAGCTTTCTTT.

V gene TRBV11-2 combines with J gene TRBJ2-7; a weak D match, TRBD2 (6 bases). This CDR3 has 15 amino acids. V lost 1 base and J 3 bases, leaving 13 bases between the germline ends. Germline CDR1 is SGHAT and CDR2 is FQNNGV. CDR3 amino acids: CASSLGGGTVYEQYF. The CDR3, as DNA: TGTGCCAGCAGCTTAGGGGGCGGGACGGTCTACGAGCAGTACTTC.

This sequence joins TRBV6-4 and TRBJ2-3; D not resolved. The V gene's germline CDR1 is MRHNA and CDR2 SNTAGT. This CDR3 is built from 13 residues. Trimming took 2 bases from V and 3 from J, leaving 6 bases between them. The CDR3 is CASSDRETDTQYF. Here the CDR3 DNA reads TGTGCCAGCAGTGACAGGGAAACAGATACGCAGTATTTT.

This clone was found a few times. This chain joins TRBV7-9 and TRBJ1-2, with 7 bases identical to TRBD1. Germline V lookup: CDR1 SEHNR, CDR2 FQNEAQ (reference sequence). V dropped 4 bases and J dropped 13; count of bases not matched to a gene: 6. This CDR3 has 11 amino acids. The CDR3 coding sequence is TGTGCCAGCAGCTCCGGGACAGTTGGCACCTTC. It is translated as CASSSGTVGTF.

This clone was counted once. V usage is TRBV15 and J usage is TRBJ1-3; 7 bases map to TRBD1. Germline V gene sequence: CDR1 LNHNV, CDR2 YYDKDF (reference sequence). V shed 5 bases and J 3 bases; nucleotides not matched to a gene: 4. The CDR3 sequence is 14 residues long. The DNA of the CDR3 is TGTGCCACCAGCGGGACAGTTTTTGGAAACACCATATATTTT. It yields the protein CATSGTVFGNTIYF.

V and J are TRBV4-3 and TRBJ2-2; perhaps TRBD1 as D (5 bases). This CDR3 contains 15 residues. V lost 3 bases, J lost 7 bases, and 15 bases lay in between. The germline V gene has CDR1 LGHNA and CDR2 YSLEER. Here the CDR3 DNA reads TGCGCCAGCAGCCAGGGTAACAGGCTCATCGGGGAGCTGTTTTTT. Its protein product is CASSQGNRLIGELFF.

The genes are TRBV5-1 and TRBJ2-2; D uncertain. V lost 3 bases, J lost 5 bases, and 14 bases lay in between. CDR3 length: 15 residues. CDR1 SGHRS and CDR2 YFSETQ come from the germline V gene. CDR3 DNA sequence: TGCGCCAGCAGCTCCGAACCCTTCGATACCGGGGAGCTGTTTTTT. It is translated as CASSSEPFDTGELFF.

The chain has TRBV5-4 and TRBJ2-5; 13 bases map to TRBD2. The CDR3 runs to 14 residues. Germline CDR1 SGHNT, CDR2 YYREEE (reference sequence). V trimming: 4 bases; J trimming: 8 bases; junction bases outside the gene matches: 5. The DNA for the CDR3 is TGTGCCAGCAGCCCACGGACTAGCGGGAGTACCCAGTACTTC. This codes for CASSPRTSGSTQYF.

V usage is TRBV19 and J usage is TRBJ1-1; tentative D call: TRBD1 (5 bases). The CDR3 is 15 residues long. CDR1 is LNHDA, CDR2 SQIVND, per germline (reference sequence). The V and J ends lost 7 bases and 0 bases respectively, with 15 bases between them. Here the CDR3 reads CASTAGSWMNTEAFF. The CDR3 bases are TGTGCCAGTACGGCAGGGAGTTGGATGAACACTGAAGCTTTCTTT.